The following is a TCR beta chain sequence with its context. Its binding antigen is unknown. Base qualities are not recorded, but no much larger clone differs from it by a single base. In total, 666 healthy bone marrow donors made up the cohort. At the time of sampling, all cohort members were nominally healthy, though unrecorded immune exposures were likely present. The donor was CMV seropositive and belonged to the group of 250 to 350 seropositive cohort members. Every donor gave a peripheral blood sample, and the peripheral blood mononuclear cells from that sample were used for TCR beta sequencing. The Qiagen DNeasy Blood Extraction Kit was used to extract genomic DNA from the blood cell samples. Based on the germline V gene, the CDR1 and CDR2 sequences are SNHLY and FYNNEI. The CDR3, from cysteine to phenylalanine, totals 16 residues. Left in the record is the CDR3 DNA by itself, 48 bases read in frame from the first base. V is clipped by 3 bases and J by 7 bases, and the sequence between their germline boundaries is 16 bases long.

Library prep was done by the immunoSEQ multiplex PCR assay. A mixture of 60 forward primers for TCR Vbeta segments and 13 reverse primers for TCR Jbeta segments was used in the multiplex PCR. The CDR3 region of rearranged TCR beta genes was amplified from genomic DNA with a multiplex PCR assay. The amplified TCR beta libraries were sequenced on the Illumina HiSeq System as 87-base-pair reads. Per the source publication's procedure: In a later analysis, around 80 million unique TCR beta chains were counted across the roughly 700 repertoires, and roughly 11 million of these chains were shared by at least two donors. To remove PCR and sequencing errors, raw reads were error-corrected and collapsed into unique sequences using a nearest-neighbor algorithm that merged closely related sequences. V, D and J gene segments were assigned by aligning CDR3 sequences to IMGT reference sequences. For a sequence to be retained, at least a six-nucleotide match to both a V gene segment and a J gene segment was required. A rearrangement counted as productive if the CDR3 had no stop codons and remained in frame with V and J, and every other rearrangement counted as non-productive. Following IMGT convention, CDR3 was defined as the stretch from the second conserved V-encoded cysteine to the conserved J-encoded phenylalanine. The earlier analysis of approximately 590 of the donors excluded any sequence lacking an unambiguous match to a single V gene segment. In an earlier analysis of 587 of the donors, a V segment was called functional when productive rearrangements were above 56.7%, and segregating when the standard deviation between donors exceeded 5%. A statistical classification framework was developed to diagnose cytomegalovirus status using the catalog of TCR beta chain sequences. A later analysis assigned V and J genes by comparing TCR nucleotide sequences with IMGT/GENE-DB human TR gene sequences. In a later analysis, CDR3 sequences and most-parsimonious VDJ recombination scenarios were assigned using the TCRdist pipeline. In a later analysis, each TCR beta chain was defined by its CDR3 amino acid sequence together with its V-gene family, and reads without a unique V-gene family were excluded. A later analysis removed several hundred highly shared, low-generation-probability nucleotide sequences to deal with suspected cross-contamination and a sequencing artifact. A later analysis calculated a clonal expansion index for each public chain from normalized within-repertoire ranks of inferred template counts. In a later analysis, generation probabilities were computed using a VDJ recombination model fitted to out-of-frame rearrangements, and the results were checked against IGoR. Hypergeometric tests were used in a later analysis to score TCR-TCR, TCR-HLA and TCR-CMV co-occurrence, with a repertoire-size bias correction applied to the TCR pairs. To estimate false discovery rates, a later analysis permuted the HLA or CMV assignments 20 times. A later analysis grouped co-occurring TCRs with DBSCAN, adding TCRdist sequence similarity when clustering within HLA-allele-positive subsets. For co-occurrence clustering, repertoires with fewer than 30,000 or more than 120,000 public chains were excluded, along with roughly 5 repertoires with anomalous nucleotide sharing. TCRdb re-hosts the immuneACCESS table, in-frame sequences only. Its copies lack some clones; in the studies checked, an unresolved V gene accounts for under half of them, and the cause for the rest is not known. V, J and clone size were drawn from that table, and D and trimming were deduced from the DNA. In all, the sample holds some 89,000 clones, and about four fifths of those were seen once. Over 4% of the sample belongs to the ten largest clones.

This specimen belongs to a study of cytomegalovirus exposure and HLA in healthy donors (TCRdb year 2017). Regarding the study in general: An earlier analysis of some 550 of the donors reported about 290 Gb of sequence data and approximately 110 million unique TCR beta sequences from roughly 200 million T cells. Roughly 300 gigabases of sequencing data and around 90 million unique TCR sequences made up an early release that covered under 750 HLA-typed donors. The genetic ancestry cluster associated with self-reported Caucasian donors included 65% to 90% of the 300 to 450 genotyped donors. The study was designed to test whether signatures of past pathogen exposure could be identified by cataloging public T cell receptors. The study profiled the T cell repertoires of under 850 subjects by immunosequencing and related them to cytomegalovirus serostatus. Besides the first cohort of under 700 subjects, a separate validation cohort made up of 120 different subjects was used. To predict cytomegalovirus infection status, the study combined high-throughput TCR immunosequencing, statistical association of individual TCRs with disease status, and machine learning. A later analysis re-analyzed previously published TCR beta repertoires from hundreds of donors and added high-resolution HLA genotyping to study TCR occurrence patterns. The later analysis used no new phenotypic data to find candidate immune exposures, relying instead on TCR beta sequences and their occurrence across donors. An earlier analysis of some 500 of the donors applied high-throughput TCR beta sequencing to assess whether each TCR beta V gene segment acted as functional or pseudogenic. Donor age, sex, ethnicity and CMV serostatus were compiled alongside the repertoire data. A later genetic analysis took genome-wide SNP genotypes for about three fifths of the roughly 700 donors and used that subset as a discovery cohort. Every discovery cohort repertoire had been produced on one sequencing platform. HLA typing included class I and class II loci at four-digit resolution. Typing coverage varied by locus: roughly 629-640 donors for A, B, C, DRB1 and DQB1; more than 500 for DQA1; more than 600 for DPA1; some 470 for DPB1. Several DR-DQ haplotypes were treated as single units for association and clustering because of strong linkage in the cohort. Among 350 to 400 genotyped donors of the cohort, an average of around 240,000 unique TCR beta nucleotide sequences were sequenced per donor, around 20% of them non-productive.

Beyond this particular receptor, the publication reports: In a later analysis, several top co-occurrence clusters were reported to appear linked to parvovirus B19, influenza, CMV and Epstein-Barr virus. A further reported finding was that TCR beta sequences accurately predicted the HLA-A and HLA-B alleles for most subjects in the first cohort. According to a later analysis, most CMV-associated TCR beta chains appeared to be HLA-restricted, and the HLA associations seemed to be driven largely by CMV exposure. Compared with equally common non-associated chains, HLA-associated TCR beta chains in a later analysis were more clonally expanded and had lower generation probabilities. A cluster of highly shared sequence variants was judged likely to be a technical artifact of the sequencing pipeline. The authors suggested that the approach could potentially be generalized to other disease states and immunological phenotypes. CMV serostatus was the only immune exposure information available for the cohort. Because counts were too low, 15 to 20 rarely observed V segments, including chromosome 9 orphons, were excluded from the earlier analysis of about 500 of the donors. An association between a missense DCLRE1C variant and V-gene and J-gene trimming of TCR beta chains was found in a later genetic analysis and replicated in an independent cohort. In a later analysis, TCR association rates were found to vary across HLA loci, with the most associated TCRs seen for DRB1 alleles and the fewest for HLA-C alleles. Strong co-occurrence of HLA alleles, especially DR and DQ, made assigning TCR associations to individual alleles difficult. Across donors, most TCR sequences were observed very rarely, whereas some public TCRs were present in many individuals. Some IMGT-functional V segments, including TRBV6-2 and TRBV6-3, could not be told apart with the 87-base-pair reads, so those segments were excluded. The classifier was reported to diagnose cytomegalovirus status with high specificity and sensitivity in both the original cohort and the validation cohort. In a later genetic analysis, fewer N-insertions in productive TCRs were reported among donors in an Asian-associated ancestry cluster than the roughly 640-donor mean. Linkage disequilibrium might explain the correlated functional status among segregating V segments, but an unknown experimental factor could not be excluded. The study listed 164 TCR beta chains as associated with cytomegalovirus. Three of the identified cytomegalovirus-associated TCR beta chains were confirmed in vitro to be specific for cytomegalovirus antigens. An earlier analysis of around 540 of the donors showed that most TCR beta V segments appeared in productive rearrangements either about 87% or about 30% of the time, which broadly matched IMGT annotations. In this cohort, only TCR beta chains were sequenced, and detectable features were limited by the absence of alpha or paired-chain data. In a later analysis, around 17,000 TCR beta sequences were associated with specific HLA alleles at a false discovery rate of 0.05. HLA typing was unavailable for some donors at each locus, so association tests used only the typed subset. Roughly uniform sequencing depth across donors was assumed in presence/absence analyses, although this assumption may not hold.

The specimen sequenced was PBMCs. The receptor was isolated from a woman aged 35 to 49 in good health and CMV-seropositive. The V and J genes are TRBV2 and TRBJ1-6; D gene: possibly TRBD1, on 5 matching bases. The CDR3 amino acid sequence is: CASSDPPDRRNSPLHF. DNA sequence: TGTGCCAGCAGTGACCCCCCCGACAGACGGAATTCACCCCTCCACTTT.